The source of this T cell receptor beta chain is a study of OX40 agonist ivuxolimab in advanced cancers. Turning to the study itself: While on treatment, patients had intravenous ivuxolimab at 0.01 to 10 mg/kg every 2 weeks. Notes on the study in general: Low normalized clonal expansion also occurred in some nonresponding patients.

This CDR3 is built from 11 residues. CDR1 and CDR2 from the germline V gene are DFQATT and SNEGSKA (reference sequence). V was pared by 4 bases and J by 4 bases, with 7 bases between. Method: immunoSEQ multiplex PCR; TCRdb's copy keeps in-frame clones and lacks some. The profile shows 40,000 to 45,000 clones, approximately 80% of them singletons. Patients had blood sampled at baseline and again on cycle 4 day 1 and cycle 7 day 1. A note on this clone: No antigen is known for it.

This sequence originates from an adult with an advanced solid tumor such as melanoma, head and neck, liver or kidney cancer. This material consisted of CD4+ or CD8+ T cells sorted from blood, taken in a trial of the OX40 agonist ivuxolimab. This rearrangement joins TRBV20-1 to TRBJ1-1; D remains ambiguous. For the CDR3, the DNA is TGCAGTGCTACCAAGTTCACTGAAGCTTTCTTT. Translated, it gives CSATKFTEAFF.